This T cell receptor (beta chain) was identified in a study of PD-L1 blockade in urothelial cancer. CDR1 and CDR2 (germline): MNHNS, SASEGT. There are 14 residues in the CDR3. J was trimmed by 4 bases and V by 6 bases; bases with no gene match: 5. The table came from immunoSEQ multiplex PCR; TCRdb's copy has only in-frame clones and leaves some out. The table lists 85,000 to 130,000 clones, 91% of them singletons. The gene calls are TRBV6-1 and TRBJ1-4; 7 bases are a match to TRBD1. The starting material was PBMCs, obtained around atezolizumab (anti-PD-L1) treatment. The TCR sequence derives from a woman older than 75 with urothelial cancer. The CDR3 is CASRSTGFNEKLFF. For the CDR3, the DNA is TGTGCCAGCAGATCGACAGGGTTTAATGAAAAACTGTTTTTT.